This T cell receptor (beta chain) was sequenced for a study of blood T cell repertoires in COVID-19. The V and J ends lost 1 base and 5 bases respectively, with 18 bases between them. The germline gives CDR1 SGDLS, CDR2 YYNGEE. The CDR3 has 17 amino acids. This clone turned up a few times. Repertoires were generated with immunoSEQ multiplex PCR, while TCRdb's copy carries only in-frame clones and drops some. The sample includes 100,000 or so clones, 85% of them seen just once. This chain links TRBV9 with TRBJ1-4, with a tentative D call TRBD1 (5 bases). Sample: peripheral blood. This clonotype was obtained from a woman in her seventies with active or convalescent COVID-19. This CDR3 reads CASSVSPTRDLNEKLFF. Written as DNA, the CDR3 is TGTGCCAGCAGCGTATCCCCCACAAGGGACTTAAATGAAAAACTGTTTTTT. The whole variable domain, remainder taken from reference TRBV9 and TRBJ1-4, is DSGVTQTPKHLITATGQRVTLRCSPRSGDLSVYWYQQSLDQGLQFLIQYYNGEERAKGNILERFSAQQFPDLHSELNLSSLELGDSALYFCASSVSPTRDLNEKLFFGSGTQLSVL.